The T cell receptor beta chain under discussion was sequenced for a study of T cells in Graves' hyperthyroidism and ophthalmopathy. Whole-study findings and limits: Stable hyperthyroidism was told apart from ophthalmopathy by a model built on 13 V-J features.

A Clinical Activity Score of at least 3, a NOSPECS grade of at least 4 and a duration under 3 months were recorded in the ophthalmopathy patients. Exclusion followed for patients with uncontrolled infection, other autoimmune disease, pregnancy or lactation. Source material for PBMCs was 9 to 10 ml fresh peripheral blood. In this sample, this clonotype turned up a few times. Its antigen is still unknown. The CDR3 runs 13 residues. The germline V and J ends were trimmed by 2 bases and 7 bases, with 12 bases remaining between them. Germline CDR1 reads LNHNV; CDR2 reads YYDKDF (reference sequence). What was amplified from RNA transcripts were TCR beta CDR3 regions. The HTBI primer set served for first-round RT-PCR of the TCR CDR3. TCRdb independently ran MiXCR on the multiplex PCR reads; one entry per CDR3 protein. Of under 350,000 distinct CDR3 sequences listed, 17% are singletons.

This TCR came from a woman aged 60 to 75 with Graves' ophthalmopathy. Sequencing was carried out using blood. This rearrangement joins TRBV15 to TRBJ2-7; the D gene could be TRBD1 or TRBD2 (6 bases each). The CDR3, as DNA: TGTGCCACCAGCAGACAGCAAGGGGGGGAGCAGTACTTC. Residues: CATSRQQGGEQYF.